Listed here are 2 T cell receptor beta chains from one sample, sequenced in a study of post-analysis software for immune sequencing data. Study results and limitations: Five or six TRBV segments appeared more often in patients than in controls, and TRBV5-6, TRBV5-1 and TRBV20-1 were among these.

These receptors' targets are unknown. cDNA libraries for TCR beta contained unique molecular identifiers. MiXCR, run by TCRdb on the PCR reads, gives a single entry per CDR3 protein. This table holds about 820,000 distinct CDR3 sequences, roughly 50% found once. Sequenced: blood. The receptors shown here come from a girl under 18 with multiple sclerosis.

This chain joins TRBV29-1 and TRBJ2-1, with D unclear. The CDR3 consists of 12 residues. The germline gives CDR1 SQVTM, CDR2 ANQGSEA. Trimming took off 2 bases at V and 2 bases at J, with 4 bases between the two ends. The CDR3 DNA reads TGCAGCGTTGAAAGGACCTACAATGAGCAGTTCTTC. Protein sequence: CSVERTYNEQFF.

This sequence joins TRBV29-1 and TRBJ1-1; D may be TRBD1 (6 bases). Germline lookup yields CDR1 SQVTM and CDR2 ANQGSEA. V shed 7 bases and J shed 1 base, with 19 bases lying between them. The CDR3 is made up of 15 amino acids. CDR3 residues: CSDQTGGQQNTEAFF. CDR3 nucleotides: TGCAGCGACCAAACCGGGGGGCAGCAGAACACTGAAGCTTTCTTT.